Listed below are T cell receptor beta chains from one sample, sequenced in a study of circulating and synovial CD4+ cells in juvenile arthritis. TCRdb's copy holds only in-frame clones and misses some; the assay was immunoSEQ multiplex PCR. The sample yields around 18,000 clones, under 95% seen once. Specimen: CD4+ T cells from blood. The receptors derive from a human donor with juvenile idiopathic arthritis. Each CDR3 is given with its conserved first and last residue. The order of the fields is V gene, clone size, CDR3 protein. Clone size is stated in some rows and not others, as once, few, many or a class when expanded.

>TRBV9|-
CASSGDRGENSPLHF
>TRBV15|-
CATSRVGSGNTGELFF
>TRBV2|-
CASIPQLQDYGYTF
>TRBV9|-
CASSGLAGVREQFF
>TRBV21-1|-
CASSKLNGSIFYEQFF
>TRBV6-1|-
CASSEMDSDQPQHF
>TRBV11-2|-
CASSNRQGVEAFF
>TRBV7-2|-
CASSLRSGGGVQETQYF
>TRBV6-5|-
CASSYRSAGGPGTQYF
>TRBV7-8|-
CASSLRLAGGETQYF
>TRBV7-9|-
CASSPDREFSNQPQHF
>TRBV7-2|-
CASSLLGEQETQYF
>TRBV7-2|-
CASSLGAGTSGLMQFF
>TRBV7-2|-
CASSVRTEAFF
>TRBV7-9|-
CASSFNGVNEKLFF
>TRBV19|-
CASNRDRGNTEAFF
>TRBV6-1|-
CASSVQDNSNQPQHF
>TRBV7-3|-
CASSLTRDTIYNEQFF
>TRBV28|-
CASSFGGEVAKNIQYF
>TRBV27|few
CASRYPGQGTDTQYF
>TRBV25-1|-
CASSEFVSSDQPQHF
>TRBV6-5|-
CASSYLAGGYYEQYF
>TRBV5-6|-
CASSFLSSGTHRELFF
>TRBV5-1|-
CASSLNGRGDGYTF
>TRBV7-2|once
CASSPPGLAGGGSYNEQFF
>TRBV7-8|-
CASSLAPRGGLDEQFF
>TRBV28|-
CASSSPGGTGELFF
>TRBV27|-
CASSFTGVGFYEQFF
>TRBV7-2|-
CASSLGGQGFYEQYF
>TRBV2|-
CASSTEGNTEAFF
>TRBV15|-
CATSRGAATNEKLFF